This T cell receptor (beta chain) is drawn from a study of cytotoxic CD8 clonotypes in ibrutinib-treated CLL. Study in general: The cohort had about a dozen relapsed/refractory and approximately 15 treatment-naive patients, around 18 IGHV unmutated. Response sampling occurred after a median 12 months of treatment (range 6 to 36).

Trimming took off 2 bases at V and 3 bases at J, with 8 bases between the two ends. The germline gives CDR1 SNHLY, CDR2 FYNNEI. The CDR3 length is 13 residues. Clones were sequenced by immunoSEQ multiplex PCR, and TCRdb holds only the in-frame ones, with some missing. The repertoire includes about 300,000 clones, around 77% of them detected once, and about 5.7% sits in the top ten. Broader study findings: Measured clonality at baseline was greater than in age-matched healthy donors and tracked with circulating CD8+ T-cell counts. Investigators sampled sustained-remission and progressing patients at differing times.

This clone appeared a single time. As yet, its antigen is unknown. This sample comprised PBMCs, obtained at disease progression, from a patient treated with ibrutinib. The chain uses TRBV2 and TRBJ2-7; unclear D gene. This receptor was taken from a human donor with chronic lymphocytic leukemia. The CDR3 sequence is CASSENTYYEQYF. CDR3 DNA: TGTGCCAGCAGTGAAAACACCTACTACGAGCAGTACTTC.